One sample yielded the 12 T cell receptor beta chains listed below, sequenced in a study of blood T cell repertoires in COVID-19. Here immunoSEQ multiplex PCR was the method, and the copy in TCRdb shows in-frame clones only, minus some. The table includes approximately 220,000 clones, about 80% detected once. The specimen was PBMCs or T cells enriched from blood (not recorded which). Source of these receptors: a woman between 40 and 55 years old who had been exposed to COVID-19.

The chain combines TRBV13 with TRBJ1-1; unclear D gene. CDR1 PRHDT and CDR2 FYEKMQ come from the germline V gene (reference sequence). The CDR3 loop spans 13 amino acids. The V end lost 5 bases, the J end lost 3 bases, and 10 bases lay between the germline ends. DNA for the CDR3: TGTGCCAGCAGCCCTAGACTGGACACTGAAGCTTTCTTT. It encodes CASSPRLDTEAFF.

This chain connects TRBV5-1 to TRBJ1-3; D is unclear. The CDR3 loop spans 16 amino acids. Germline CDR1 and CDR2: SGHRS and YFSETQ. Trimming pared 0 bases from V and 2 bases from J, leaving 12 bases between. The DNA of the CDR3 is TGCGCCAGCAGCTTGGAGGTCGGCAGGCCTGGAAACACCATATATTTT. Its protein product is CASSLEVGRPGNTIYF.

CDR3 region: CASRIPQQGADQPQHF. The CDR3 bases are TGTGCCAGTAGGATTCCTCAACAGGGGGCCGATCAGCCCCAGCATTTT. The chain has TRBV19 and TRBJ1-5, with TRBD1 identical over 9 bases. V lost 6 bases to trimming and J lost 5 bases; unmatched junction nucleotides: 11. Germline CDR1 and CDR2: LNHDA and SQIVND (reference sequence). This CDR3 contains 16 residues.

The chain carries TRBV7-3 and TRBJ2-3; TRBD1 might be the D (7 bases). CDR1 is SGHTA, CDR2 FQGTGA, per germline. The V end was cut by 5 bases, the J end by 5 bases, with 20 bases between. This CDR3 comprises 16 residues. CDR3 sequence reads: CASSPGAGGGQDTQYF. In nucleotides, the CDR3 is TGTGCCAGCAGCCCAGGGGCAGGGGGAGGTCAAGATACGCAGTATTTT. The full variable domain, rest sourced from reference TRBV7-3 and TRBJ2-3, is GAGVSQTPSNKVTEKGKYVELRCDPISGHTALYWYRQSLGQGPEFLIYFQGTGAADDSGLPNDRFFAVRPEGSVSTLKIQRTERGDSAVYLCASSPGAGGGQDTQYFGPGTRLTVL.

The V and J genes are TRBV28 and TRBJ1-2; TRBD1 matches at 7 bases. This CDR3 has 15 residues. Per the germline V gene, CDR1 is MDHEN and CDR2 is SYDVKM. The junction had 16 bases not matched to a gene; V was cut back by 7 bases and J by 8 bases. CDR3 coding DNA: TGTGCCAGCAACCCATCGACAGGGATATCGAGAGGCTACACCTTC. It translates to CASNPSTGISRGYTF.

V usage is TRBV19 and J usage is TRBJ1-5, with 8 bases fitting TRBD1. Germline CDR1 is LNHDA and CDR2 is SQIVND (reference sequence). This CDR3 has 17 residues. J was trimmed by 0 bases and V by 8 bases; bases with no gene match: 12. The CDR3 protein is CASAGQGAVDSNQPQHF. DNA for the CDR3: TGTGCCAGTGCCGGACAGGGCGCGGTGGATAGCAATCAGCCCCAGCATTTT.

The table lists this clone with a few counts. This rearrangement joins TRBV2 to TRBJ2-7; 10 nucleotides line up with TRBD2. V was clipped by 6 bases and J by 2 bases; unmatched bases: 7. Looked up from germline, CDR1 is SNHLY and CDR2 is FYNNEI. This CDR3 has 15 amino acids. CDR3 sequence reads: CASRDPSGGPYEQYF. CDR3 nucleotides: TGTGCCAGCAGAGATCCTAGCGGGGGCCCCTACGAGCAGTACTTC.

This clone was detected a few times. The gene calls are TRBV7-8 and TRBJ2-7; 11 bases match TRBD2. Germline-derived CDR1 and CDR2 are SGHVS and FQNEAQ. This CDR3 region has 18 residues. V lost 3 bases and J lost 0; bases outside the gene matches: 10. The CDR3 protein is CASSFRTSGGPNSYEQYF. CDR3 bases: TGTGCCAGCAGCTTTCGAACTAGCGGGGGCCCAAACTCCTACGAGCAGTACTTC.

The J gene is TRBJ1-2, the V gene TRBV11-3, with D unresolved. V was clipped by 0 bases and J by 7 bases, with 9 bases between them. The CDR3 spans 13 residues. Germline lookup yields CDR1 SGHNT and CDR2 YENEEA. The CDR3 nucleotides are TGTGCCAGCAGCTTAGATGAGCCGTGTGGCTACACCTTC. Residues: CASSLDEPCGYTF.

This chain uses TRBV18 with TRBJ2-3; the match to TRBD2 covers 9 bases. The CDR3 runs to 15 residues. Looked up from germline, CDR1 is KGHSH and CDR2 is LQKENI. V lost 0 bases, J lost 3 bases, and 1 base stayed unmatched. DNA for the CDR3: TGTGCCAGCTCACCACCGGGACTAGCTACAGATACGCAGTATTTT. Translating it yields CASSPPGLATDTQYF.

This rearrangement joins TRBV2 to TRBJ2-5; 7 positions agree with TRBD1. The V segment lost 7 bases and the J segment 5 bases; nucleotides outside the gene matches: 10. Germline V gives CDR1 SNHLY, CDR2 FYNNEI. CDR3 length: 14 amino acids. The CDR3 region has the DNA TGTGCCAGCAATAGGGACAGAAGGATGGAGACCCAGTACTTC. Translation gives CASNRDRRMETQYF. Variable domain in full (rest from reference TRBV2 and TRBJ2-5): EPEVTQTPSHQVTQMGQEVILRCVPISNHLYFYWYRQILGQKVEFLVSFYNNEISEKSEIFDDQFSVERPDGSNFTLKIRSTKLEDSAMYFCASNRDRRMETQYFGPGTRLLVL.

V usage is TRBV12-3 or TRBV12-4 and J usage is TRBJ1-2; a possible D gene is TRBD1 (5 bases). There are 13 residues in the CDR3. V lost 6 bases and J lost 5, with 13 bases in between. Here the CDR3 reads CASSWGDDYGYTF. The CDR3 DNA is TGTGCCAGCAGCTGGGGGGACGATTATGGCTACACCTTC.